The clone carrying this T cell receptor beta chain appeared a single time. These data are taken from a study of blood T cell repertoires in COVID-19. Here immunoSEQ multiplex PCR was the method, and the copy in TCRdb shows in-frame clones only, minus some. The sample lists about 110,000 clones, over 80% occurring once. Germline assignment: CDR1 LNHDA and CDR2 SQIVND (reference sequence). V dropped 2 bases and J dropped 6 bases, with 22 bases sitting between them. CDR3 length: 17 residues. Sequencing was performed on peripheral blood. V gene TRBV19 combines with J gene TRBJ1-2; no reliable D call. The TCR comes from a human donor in a cohort sampled during active COVID-19. The CDR3 DNA reads as TGTGCCAGTAGTATATTTGTGGTGGGCTCCGTTCGGAATGGCTACACCTTC. Protein: CASSIFVVGSVRNGYTF.